This T cell receptor beta chain is from a study of cytomegalovirus exposure and HLA in healthy donors. Study-level background: The use of the same platform for the 90 to 150 validation repertoires and the approximately 730 first-cohort repertoires was reported by a later analysis. General observations from the study: Among TCR beta chains, those listed as cytomegalovirus-associated numbered under 200.

V was pared by 10 bases and J by 3 bases, with 15 bases of the junction left unmatched. CDR1 is LNHDA and CDR2 is SQIVND in the germline V gene (reference sequence). The CDR3 has 16 residues. The donors belonged to the roughly 130-subject validation cohort, separate from the roughly 700-subject first cohort. Turning to this clone: What it recognizes is unknown.

Only in-frame clones appear in the TCRdb table, and some are missing; sequencing was by immunoSEQ multiplex PCR. Of roughly 300,000 clones in the sample, about nine tenths are singletons; the top ten hold more than 0.8%. J is TRBJ1-5 and V is TRBV19, with 7 nucleotides matching TRBD1. The receptor comes from a woman under 30 in good health and CMV-seronegative. Material for sequencing was PBMCs. CDR3 coding DNA: TGTGCCACCAGATATAGCGGGACAGCCTACAATCAGCCCCAGCATTTT. As protein: CATRYSGTAYNQPQHF. Drawing the rest from reference TRBV19 and TRBJ1-5, the complete variable domain is DGGITQSPKYLFRKEGQNVTLSCEQNLNHDAMYWYRQDPGQGLRLIYYSQIVNDFQKGDIAEGYSVSREKKESFPLTVTSAQKNPTAFYLCATRYSGTAYNQPQHFGDGTRLSIL.